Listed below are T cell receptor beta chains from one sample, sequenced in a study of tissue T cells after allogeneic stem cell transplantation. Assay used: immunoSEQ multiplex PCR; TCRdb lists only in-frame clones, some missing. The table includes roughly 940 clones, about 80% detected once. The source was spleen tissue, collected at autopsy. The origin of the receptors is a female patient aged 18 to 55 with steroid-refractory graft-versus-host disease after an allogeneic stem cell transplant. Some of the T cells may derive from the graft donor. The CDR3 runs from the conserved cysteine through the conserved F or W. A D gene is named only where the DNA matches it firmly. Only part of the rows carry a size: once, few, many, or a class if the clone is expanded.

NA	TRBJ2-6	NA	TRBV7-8	CASTAANVLTF	TGTGCCAGCACGGCGGCCAACGTCCTGACTTTC
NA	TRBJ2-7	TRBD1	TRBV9	CASSTGTVTYEQYF	TGTGCCAGCAGCACCGGGACAGTCACCTACGAGCAGTACTTC
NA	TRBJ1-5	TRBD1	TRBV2	CASREQGAGNQPQHF	TGTGCCAGCAGAGAACAGGGGGCTGGCAATCAGCCCCAGCATTTT
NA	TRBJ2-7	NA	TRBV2	CASGGRGRGFYEQYF	TGTGCCAGCGGGGGGAGGGGCAGGGGATTCTACGAGCAGTACTTC
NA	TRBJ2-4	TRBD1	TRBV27	CASSWTGKNIQYF	TGTGCCAGCAGTTGGACAGGGAAAAACATTCAGTACTTC
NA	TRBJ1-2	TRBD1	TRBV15	CATSTSYRGAHGYTF	TGTGCCACCAGCACATCTTACAGGGGAGCCCATGGCTACACCTTC
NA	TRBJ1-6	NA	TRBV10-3	CAIGSGVSPLHF	TGTGCCATCGGGTCGGGGGTTTCACCCCTCCACTTT
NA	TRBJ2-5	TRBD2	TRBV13	CASSLYLADSQYF	TGTGCCAGCAGCTTGTATCTAGCGGATAGCCAGTACTTC
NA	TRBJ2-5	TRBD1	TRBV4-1	CASSQEGGRGRRETQYF	TGCGCCAGCAGCCAAGAAGGGGGCAGGGGGCGCCGGGAGACCCAGTACTTC
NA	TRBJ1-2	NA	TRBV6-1	CASSEVGGGPYGYTF	TGTGCCAGCAGTGAAGTTGGAGGGGGTCCTTATGGCTACACCTTC
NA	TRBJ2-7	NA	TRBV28	CASSLWDRAIYEQYF	TGTGCCAGCAGTTTATGGGACAGAGCCATCTACGAGCAGTACTTC
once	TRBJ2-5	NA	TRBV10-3	CAISEVRVAETQYF	TGTGCCATCAGTGAAGTCAGGGTGGCAGAGACCCAGTACTTC
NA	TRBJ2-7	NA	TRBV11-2	CASSPNEF	TGTGCCAGCAGCCCAAATGAGTTC
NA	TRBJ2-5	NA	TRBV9	CASSTLGTTRGEETQYF	TGTGCCAGCAGCACCCTGGGTACTACTCGAGGAGAAGAGACCCAGTACTTC
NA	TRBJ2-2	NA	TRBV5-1	CASTGTMNTGELFF	TGCGCCAGTACCGGGACAATGAACACCGGGGAGCTGTTTTTT
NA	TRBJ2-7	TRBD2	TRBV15	CATSTGLGLADYEQYF	TGTGCCACCAGCACAGGCCTGGGACTAGCGGATTACGAGCAGTACTTC
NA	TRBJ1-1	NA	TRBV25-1	CASSGFGGPMNTEAFF	TGTGCCAGCAGTGGTTTTGGAGGGCCAATGAACACTGAAGCTTTCTTT
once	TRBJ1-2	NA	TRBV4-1	CASSQYRQVRSNYGYTF	TGCGCCAGCAGCCAATACCGGCAGGTTCGGTCTAACTATGGCTACACCTTC
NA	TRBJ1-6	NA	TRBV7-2	CASSLSSYNSPLHF	TGTGCCAGCAGCCTAAGCTCCTATAATTCACCCCTCCACTTT
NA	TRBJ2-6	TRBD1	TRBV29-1	CSVEDRGPGANVLTF	TGCAGCGTTGAAGATAGGGGGCCTGGGGCCAACGTCCTGACTTTC
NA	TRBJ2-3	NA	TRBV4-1	CASRLGGSTDTQYF	TGCGCCAGCAGGCTCGGTGGTAGCACAGATACGCAGTATTTT
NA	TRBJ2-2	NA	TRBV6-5	CASRTDGSYTGELFF	TGTGCCAGCAGGACGGACGGATCCTACACCGGGGAGCTGTTTTTT
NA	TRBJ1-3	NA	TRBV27	CASSLDNNPGNTIYF	TGTGCCAGCAGCCTTGACAACAACCCTGGAAACACCATATATTTT
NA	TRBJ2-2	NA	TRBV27	CASMAAGWSGELFF	TGTGCCAGCATGGCGGCCGGGTGGTCCGGGGAGCTGTTTTTT
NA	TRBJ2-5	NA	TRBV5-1	CASSFAGQETQYF	TGCGCCAGCAGCTTCGCAGGGCAAGAGACCCAGTACTTC
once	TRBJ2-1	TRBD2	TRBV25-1	CASSPLAGYYNEQFF	TGTGCCAGCAGCCCCCTAGCGGGATATTACAATGAGCAGTTCTTC
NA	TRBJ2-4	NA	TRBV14	CASSQWTENIQYF	TGTGCCAGCAGCCAGTGGACAGAAAACATTCAGTACTTC
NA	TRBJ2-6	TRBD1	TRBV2	CARGGTGPSGANVLTF	TGTGCCAGAGGGGGGACAGGGCCCTCTGGGGCCAACGTCCTGACTTTC
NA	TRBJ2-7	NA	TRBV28	CASSFGSYEQYF	TGTGCCAGCAGTTTTGGCAGCTACGAGCAGTACTTC
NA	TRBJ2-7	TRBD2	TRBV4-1	CASSQRGLAGNYEQYF	TGCGCCAGCAGCCAACGGGGACTAGCGGGAAACTACGAGCAGTACTTC
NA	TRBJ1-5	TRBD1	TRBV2	CASSVGQVLKPQHF	TGTGCCAGCAGTGTGGGACAGGTTCTCAAACCCCAGCATTTT
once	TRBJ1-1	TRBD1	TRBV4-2	CASSHQRQGLMGTEAFF	TGTGCCAGCAGCCACCAACGACAGGGCCTTATGGGTACTGAAGCTTTCTTT
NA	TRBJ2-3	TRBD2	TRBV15	CATSRLGLAGGFTDTQYF	TGTGCCACCAGCAGACTGGGACTAGCGGGAGGGTTCACAGATACGCAGTATTTT
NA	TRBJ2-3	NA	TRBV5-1	CASSGGADTQYF	TGCGCCAGCAGTGGAGGGGCAGATACGCAGTATTTT
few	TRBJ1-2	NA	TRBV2	CATVGGRTGYTF	TGTGCCACCGTGGGAGGCAGGACGGGCTACACCTTC
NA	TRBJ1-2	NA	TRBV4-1	CASSHLGLSNYGYTF	TGCGCCAGCAGCCATCTTGGATTGTCGAACTATGGCTACACCTTC
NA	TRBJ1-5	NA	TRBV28	CASSRQLGHQPQHF	TGTGCCAGCAGTCGACAGCTGGGGCATCAGCCCCAGCATTTT
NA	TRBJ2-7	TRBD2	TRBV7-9	CASSPPGLAGLGEQYF	TGTGCCAGCAGCCCTCCGGGACTAGCGGGATTGGGCGAGCAGTACTTC
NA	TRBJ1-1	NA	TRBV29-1	CSVEGTGTEAFF	TGCAGCGTTGAAGGCACAGGAACTGAAGCTTTCTTT
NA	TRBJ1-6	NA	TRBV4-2	CASSHAPSRVLNSPLHF	TGTGCCAGCAGCCACGCCCCTTCCCGGGTCCTAAATTCACCCCTCCACTTT
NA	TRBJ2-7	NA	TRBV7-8	CASSPRYEQYF	TGTGCCAGCAGCCCCCGGTACGAGCAGTACTTC
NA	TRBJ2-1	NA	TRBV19	CASTPGVGANYNEQFF	TGTGCCAGTACCCCGGGGGTAGGGGCCAACTACAATGAGCAGTTCTTC
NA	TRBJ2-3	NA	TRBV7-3	CASSSSGLDTQYF	TGTGCCAGCAGCTCATCCGGGTTAGATACGCAGTATTTT
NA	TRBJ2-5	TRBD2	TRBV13	CASSLNGLAVQETQYF	TGTGCCAGCAGCTTAAATGGGCTAGCGGTACAAGAGACCCAGTACTTC
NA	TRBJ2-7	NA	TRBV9	CASSVEGLSNEQYF	TGTGCCAGCAGCGTAGAGGGACTTAGCAACGAGCAGTACTTC
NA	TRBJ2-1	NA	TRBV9	CASSTWDGNEQFF	TGTGCCAGCAGCACCTGGGACGGTAATGAGCAGTTCTTC
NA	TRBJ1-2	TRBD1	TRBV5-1	CASRHGTVYGYTF	TGCGCCAGCAGACACGGGACAGTCTATGGCTACACCTTC
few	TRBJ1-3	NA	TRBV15	CATSREANGNTIYF	TGTGCCACCAGCAGAGAAGCGAATGGAAACACCATATATTTT
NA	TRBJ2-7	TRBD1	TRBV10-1	CASSEGGIGTYEQYF	TGCGCCAGCAGTGAAGGGGGCATAGGGACCTACGAGCAGTACTTC
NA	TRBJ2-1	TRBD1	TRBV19	CASNDRGSYNEQFF	TGTGCCAGTAATGACAGGGGCTCCTACAATGAGCAGTTCTTC
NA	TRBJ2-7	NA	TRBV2	CASSEPRKVRFYEQYF	TGTGCCAGCAGTGAACCCCGTAAGGTCCGCTTCTACGAGCAGTACTTC
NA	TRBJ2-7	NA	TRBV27	CASSSPRGYEQYF	TGTGCCAGCAGTTCCCCCAGGGGCTACGAGCAGTACTTC